This is a list of T cell receptor beta chains from one sample in a study of CD8+ T cells in alopecia areata. TCRdb's copy holds only in-frame clones and misses some; the assay was immunoSEQ multiplex PCR. The sample lists 170,000 or so clones; about 60% were seen once. Material: CD8+ T cells sorted from blood, obtained at week 24, from a patient treated with tofacitinib. These receptors were collected from a human donor with alopecia areata. The conserved cysteine and the conserved F or W are not part of the CDR3 here. Each record gives: J gene, V gene, CDR3 protein.

j_gene: TRBJ1-2; v_gene: TRBV27; CDR3aa: ASSYQGTYGYT
j_gene: TRBJ2-3; v_gene: TRBV14; CDR3aa: ASSLRTASTDTQY
j_gene: TRBJ2-2; v_gene: TRBV15; CDR3aa: ATSSRAGGTGELF
j_gene: TRBJ1-5; v_gene: TRBV4-1; CDR3aa: ASSGEGQGRNQPQH
j_gene: TRBJ1-1; v_gene: TRBV11-1; CDR3aa: ASSLARTAEAF
j_gene: TRBJ1-4; v_gene: TRBV9; CDR3aa: ASSGPANEKLF
j_gene: TRBJ2-1; v_gene: TRBV11-2; CDR3aa: ASSRAGFTYNEQF
j_gene: TRBJ1-2; v_gene: TRBV29-1; CDR3aa: SVESPENRAPYGYT
j_gene: TRBJ2-7; v_gene: TRBV4-2; CDR3aa: ASSSSGGRRFLSYEQY
j_gene: TRBJ1-1; v_gene: TRBV20-1; CDR3aa: GSRGNTEAF
j_gene: TRBJ2-3; v_gene: TRBV4-1; CDR3aa: ASSQTTDTQY
j_gene: TRBJ1-4; v_gene: TRBV27; CDR3aa: ASSLTRREKLF
j_gene: TRBJ1-2; v_gene: TRBV5-6; CDR3aa: ASSFGANYGYT
j_gene: TRBJ1-1; v_gene: TRBV13; CDR3aa: ASSPPTGRREAF
j_gene: TRBJ2-2; v_gene: TRBV4-2; CDR3aa: ASSPSAAGTGELF
j_gene: TRBJ2-7; v_gene: TRBV5-1; CDR3aa: ASSPGQGSSYEQY
j_gene: TRBJ2-7; v_gene: TRBV27; CDR3aa: AVGGSNSYEQY
j_gene: TRBJ1-3; v_gene: TRBV20-1; CDR3aa: SADTIY
j_gene: TRBJ1-1; v_gene: TRBV25-1; CDR3aa: ASSLRGNTEAF
j_gene: TRBJ2-3; v_gene: TRBV9; CDR3aa: ASSVGGDTQY
j_gene: TRBJ2-7; v_gene: TRBV14; CDR3aa: ASSSDPSWGQY
j_gene: TRBJ2-3; v_gene: TRBV10-2; CDR3aa: ASTPLGGTDTQY
j_gene: TRBJ2-3; v_gene: TRBV30; CDR3aa: AWQGVEDTQY
j_gene: TRBJ2-2; v_gene: TRBV6-1; CDR3aa: ASSDVRESGELF
j_gene: TRBJ1-3; v_gene: TRBV6-6; CDR3aa: ASSYRGGGNTIY
j_gene: TRBJ1-2; v_gene: TRBV9; CDR3aa: ASSARDGYT
j_gene: TRBJ2-3; v_gene: TRBV13; CDR3aa: ASSSRLAGGSRTQY
j_gene: TRBJ2-1; v_gene: TRBV27; CDR3aa: ASSLGQGSHNEQF
j_gene: TRBJ1-1; v_gene: TRBV29-1; CDR3aa: SVSAPGGEVNTEAF
j_gene: TRBJ2-3; v_gene: TRBV2; CDR3aa: ASSDQGITDTQY
j_gene: TRBJ2-1; v_gene: TRBV6-5; CDR3aa: ASSGWGGLNNEQF
j_gene: TRBJ1-5; v_gene: TRBV7-6; CDR3aa: ASSWGGNQPQH
j_gene: TRBJ2-3; v_gene: TRBV7-9; CDR3aa: ASSSLAGGTDTQY
j_gene: TRBJ2-5; v_gene: TRBV28; CDR3aa: ASGIRGWETQY
j_gene: TRBJ1-2; v_gene: TRBV13; CDR3aa: ASSAAGFRTANYGYT
j_gene: TRBJ2-1; v_gene: TRBV29-1; CDR3aa: SVWDSTYNEQF
j_gene: TRBJ1-1; v_gene: TRBV27; CDR3aa: ASSLSGHTEAF